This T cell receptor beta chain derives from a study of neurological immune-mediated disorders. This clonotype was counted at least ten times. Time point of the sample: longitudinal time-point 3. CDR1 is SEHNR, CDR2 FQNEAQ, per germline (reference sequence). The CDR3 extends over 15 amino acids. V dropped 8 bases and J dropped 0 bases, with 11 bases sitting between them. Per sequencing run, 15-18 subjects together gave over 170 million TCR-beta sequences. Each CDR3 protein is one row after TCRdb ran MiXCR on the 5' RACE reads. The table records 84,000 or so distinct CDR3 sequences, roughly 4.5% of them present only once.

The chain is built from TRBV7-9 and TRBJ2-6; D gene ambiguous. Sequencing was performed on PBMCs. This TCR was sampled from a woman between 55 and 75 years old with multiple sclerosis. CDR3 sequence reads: CASGRSASGANVLTF. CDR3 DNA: TGTGCCAGCGGACGCAGTGCCTCTGGGGCCAACGTCCTGACTTTC.